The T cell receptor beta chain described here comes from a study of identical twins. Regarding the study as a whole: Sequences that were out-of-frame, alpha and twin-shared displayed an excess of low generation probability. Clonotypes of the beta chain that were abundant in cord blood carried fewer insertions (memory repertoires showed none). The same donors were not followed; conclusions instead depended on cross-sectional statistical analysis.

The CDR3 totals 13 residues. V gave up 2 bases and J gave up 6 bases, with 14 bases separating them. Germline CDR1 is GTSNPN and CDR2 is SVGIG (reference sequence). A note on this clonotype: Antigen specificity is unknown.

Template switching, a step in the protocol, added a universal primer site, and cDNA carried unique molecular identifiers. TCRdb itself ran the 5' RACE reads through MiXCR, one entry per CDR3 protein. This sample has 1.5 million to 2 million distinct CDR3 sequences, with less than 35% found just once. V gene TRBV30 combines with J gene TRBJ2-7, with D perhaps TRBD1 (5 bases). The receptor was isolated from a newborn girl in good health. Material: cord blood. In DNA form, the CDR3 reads TGTGCCTGGAGTTTGTCGCAGGGTTTCGAGCAGTACTTC. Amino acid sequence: CAWSLSQGFEQYF.